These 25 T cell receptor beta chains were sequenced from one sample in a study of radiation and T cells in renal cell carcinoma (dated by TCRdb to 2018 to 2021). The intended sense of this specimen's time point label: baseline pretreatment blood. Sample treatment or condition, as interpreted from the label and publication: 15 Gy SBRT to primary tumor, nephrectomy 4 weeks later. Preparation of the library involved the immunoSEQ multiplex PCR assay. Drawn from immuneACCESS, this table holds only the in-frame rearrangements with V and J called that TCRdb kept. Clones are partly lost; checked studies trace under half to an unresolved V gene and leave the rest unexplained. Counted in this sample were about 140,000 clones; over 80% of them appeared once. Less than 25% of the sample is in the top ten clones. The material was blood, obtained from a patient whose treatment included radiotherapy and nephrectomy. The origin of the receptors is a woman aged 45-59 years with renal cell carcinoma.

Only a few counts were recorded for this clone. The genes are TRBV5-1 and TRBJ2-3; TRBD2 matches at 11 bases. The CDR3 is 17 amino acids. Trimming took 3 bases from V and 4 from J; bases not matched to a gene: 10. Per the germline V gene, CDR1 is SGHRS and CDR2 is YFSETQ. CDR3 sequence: CASSYGTSGNGADTQYF. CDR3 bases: TGCGCCAGCAGCTACGGGACTAGCGGAAATGGGGCAGATACGCAGTATTTT.

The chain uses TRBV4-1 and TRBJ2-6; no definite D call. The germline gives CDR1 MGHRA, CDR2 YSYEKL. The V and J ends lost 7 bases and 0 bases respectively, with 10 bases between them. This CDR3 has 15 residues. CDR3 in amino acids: CASTEGPSGANVLTF. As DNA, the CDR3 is TGCGCCAGCACCGAAGGCCCCTCTGGGGCCAACGTCCTGACTTTC.

CDR3: CASSSPGGTRHEQYF. In nucleotides, the CDR3 is TGTGCCAGCAGTTCCCCCGGTGGGACCCGACACGAGCAGTACTTC. The rearrangement joins TRBV6-5 to TRBJ2-7; either TRBD1 or TRBD2 may supply D (5 bases each). The CDR3 consists of 15 residues. Germline CDR1 is MNHEY and CDR2 is SVGAGI. V dropped 4 bases and J dropped 5 bases, with 18 bases sitting between them.

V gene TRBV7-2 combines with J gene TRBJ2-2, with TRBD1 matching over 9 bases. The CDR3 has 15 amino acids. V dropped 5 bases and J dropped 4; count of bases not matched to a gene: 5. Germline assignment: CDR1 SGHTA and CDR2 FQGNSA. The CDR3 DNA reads TGTGCCAGCAGCCTCCTGACAGGGGGCACCGGGGAGCTGTTTTTT. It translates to CASSLLTGGTGELFF. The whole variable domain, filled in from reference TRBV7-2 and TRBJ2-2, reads GAGVSQSPSNKVTEKGKDVELRCDPISGHTALYWYRQSLGQGLEFLIYFQGNSAPDKSGLPSDRFSAERTGGSVSTLTIQRTQQEDSAVYLCASSLLTGGTGELFFGEGSRLTVL.

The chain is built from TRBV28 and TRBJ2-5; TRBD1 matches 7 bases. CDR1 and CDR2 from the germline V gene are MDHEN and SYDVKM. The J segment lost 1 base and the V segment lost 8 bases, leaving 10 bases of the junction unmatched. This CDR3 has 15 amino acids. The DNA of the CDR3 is TGTGCCAGCCAACCCACAGGGGACGTCCAAGAGACCCAGTACTTC. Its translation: CASQPTGDVQETQYF.

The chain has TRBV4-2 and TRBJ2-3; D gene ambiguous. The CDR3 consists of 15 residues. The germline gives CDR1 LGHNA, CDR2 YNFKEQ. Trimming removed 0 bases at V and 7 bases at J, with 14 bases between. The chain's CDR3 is CASSQDVGDAYTQYF. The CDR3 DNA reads TGTGCCAGCAGCCAAGATGTTGGGGATGCATATACGCAGTATTTT.

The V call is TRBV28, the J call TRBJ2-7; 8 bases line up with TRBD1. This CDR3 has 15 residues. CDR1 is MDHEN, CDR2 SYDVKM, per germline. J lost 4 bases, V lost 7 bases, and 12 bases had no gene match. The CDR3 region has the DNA TGTGCCAGCACCTCGGACAGGGACAATCTTTACGAGCAGTACTTC. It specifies CASTSDRDNLYEQYF.

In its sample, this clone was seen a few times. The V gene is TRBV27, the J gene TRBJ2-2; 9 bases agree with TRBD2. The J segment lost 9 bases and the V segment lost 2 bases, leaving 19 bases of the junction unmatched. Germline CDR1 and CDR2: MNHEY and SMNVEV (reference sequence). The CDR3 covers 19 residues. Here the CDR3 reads CASSLGAGAGGTRLRELFF. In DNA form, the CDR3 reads TGTGCCAGCAGTTTAGGAGCCGGGGCGGGAGGGACCAGATTACGGGAGCTGTTTTTT.

This CDR3 reads CASTRYYEQYF. The DNA of the CDR3 is TGTGCCAGCACTAGATACTACGAGCAGTACTTC. This chain joins TRBV28 and TRBJ2-7; D ambiguous. The V and J ends lost 7 bases and 3 bases respectively, with 7 bases between them. CDR3 length: 11 residues. CDR1 and CDR2 (germline): MDHEN, SYDVKM.

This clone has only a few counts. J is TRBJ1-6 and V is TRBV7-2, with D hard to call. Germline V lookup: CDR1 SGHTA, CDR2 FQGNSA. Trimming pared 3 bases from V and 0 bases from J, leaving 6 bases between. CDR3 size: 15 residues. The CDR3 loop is CASSFRSSYNSPLHF. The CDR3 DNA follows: TGTGCCAGCAGCTTTAGGAGCTCCTATAATTCACCCCTCCACTTT.

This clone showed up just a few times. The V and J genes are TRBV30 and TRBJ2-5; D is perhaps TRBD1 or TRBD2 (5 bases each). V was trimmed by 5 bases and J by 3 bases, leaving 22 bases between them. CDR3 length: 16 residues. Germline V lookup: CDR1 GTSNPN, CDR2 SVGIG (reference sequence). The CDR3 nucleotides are TGTGCCTGGTACCCCCCGGGACCTCCCTATGAAGAGACCCAGTACTTC. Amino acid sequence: CAWYPPGPPYEETQYF.

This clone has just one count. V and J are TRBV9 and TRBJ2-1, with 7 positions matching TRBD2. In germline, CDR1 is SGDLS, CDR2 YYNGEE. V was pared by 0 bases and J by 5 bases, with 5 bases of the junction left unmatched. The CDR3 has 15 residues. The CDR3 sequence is CASSVDVGRDNEQFF. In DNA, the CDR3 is TGTGCCAGCAGCGTAGATGTAGGGAGGGACAATGAGCAGTTCTTC.

The CDR3 coding sequence is TGTGCCAGCAGCCGGGCCGGTCGGAAAGAGACCCAGTACTTC. Amino acid sequence: CASSRAGRKETQYF. V is TRBV9 and J is TRBJ2-5; D not certain. Between the trimmed V and J ends, which lost 4 bases and 3 bases, there was a span of 13 bases. The length of the CDR3 is 14 residues. Germline V gene sequence: CDR1 SGDLS, CDR2 YYNGEE.

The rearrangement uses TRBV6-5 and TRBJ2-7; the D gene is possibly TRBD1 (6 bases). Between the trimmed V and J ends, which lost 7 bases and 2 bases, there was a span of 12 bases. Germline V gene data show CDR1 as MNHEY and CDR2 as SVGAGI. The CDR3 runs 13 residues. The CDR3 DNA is TGTGCCAGCACCAAACAGGGAACCTACGAGCAGTACTTC. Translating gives CASTKQGTYEQYF.

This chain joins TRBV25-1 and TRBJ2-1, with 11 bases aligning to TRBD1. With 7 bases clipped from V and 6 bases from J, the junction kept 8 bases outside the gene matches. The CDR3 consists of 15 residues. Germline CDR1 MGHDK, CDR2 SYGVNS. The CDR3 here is CASTVGQGAFNEQFF. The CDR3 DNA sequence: TGTGCCAGCACCGTTGGACAGGGGGCGTTCAATGAGCAGTTCTTC.

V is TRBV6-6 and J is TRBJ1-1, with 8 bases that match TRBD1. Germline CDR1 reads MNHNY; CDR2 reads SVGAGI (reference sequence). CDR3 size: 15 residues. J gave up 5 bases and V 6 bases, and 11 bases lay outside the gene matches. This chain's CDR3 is CASRQTGGERTEAFF. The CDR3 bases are TGTGCCAGCAGGCAAACAGGGGGGGAGAGAACTGAAGCTTTCTTT.

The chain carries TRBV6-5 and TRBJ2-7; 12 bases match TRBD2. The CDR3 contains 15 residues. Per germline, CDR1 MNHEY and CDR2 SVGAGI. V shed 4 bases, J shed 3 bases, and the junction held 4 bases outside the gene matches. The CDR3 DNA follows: TGTGCCAGCAGTTCCCGACTAGCGGGAGACTACGAGCAGTACTTC. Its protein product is CASSSRLAGDYEQYF.

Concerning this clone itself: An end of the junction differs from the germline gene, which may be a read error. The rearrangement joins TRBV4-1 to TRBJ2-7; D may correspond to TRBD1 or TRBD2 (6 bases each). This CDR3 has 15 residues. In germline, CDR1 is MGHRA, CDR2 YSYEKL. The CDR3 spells CASRQGRQGYYEQYF. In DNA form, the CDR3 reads TGCGCCAGCAGACAAGGGAGGCAGGGGTACTACGAGCAGTACTTC.

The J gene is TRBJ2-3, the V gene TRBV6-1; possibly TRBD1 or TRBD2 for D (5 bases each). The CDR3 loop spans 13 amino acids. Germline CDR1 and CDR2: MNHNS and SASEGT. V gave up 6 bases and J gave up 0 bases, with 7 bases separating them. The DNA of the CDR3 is TGTGCCAGCAGCTGGGACAGCACAGATACGCAGTATTTT. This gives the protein CASSWDSTDTQYF.

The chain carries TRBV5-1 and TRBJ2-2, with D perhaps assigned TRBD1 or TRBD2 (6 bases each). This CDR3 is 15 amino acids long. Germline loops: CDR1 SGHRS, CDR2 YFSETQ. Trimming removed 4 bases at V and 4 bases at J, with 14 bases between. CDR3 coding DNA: TGCGCCAGCAGCCCCGCGGGACAAATCACCGGGGAGCTGTTTTTT. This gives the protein CASSPAGQITGELFF.

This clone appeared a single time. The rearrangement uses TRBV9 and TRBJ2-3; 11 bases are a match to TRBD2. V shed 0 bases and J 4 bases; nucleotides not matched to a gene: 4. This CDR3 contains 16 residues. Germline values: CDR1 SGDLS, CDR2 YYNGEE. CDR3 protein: CASSVGSGRASDTQYF. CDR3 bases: TGTGCCAGCAGCGTAGGTAGCGGGAGGGCCTCAGATACGCAGTATTTT.

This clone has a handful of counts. The CDR3 region is CAWSGQGTPQHF. The CDR3, as DNA: TGTGCCTGGAGTGGGCAGGGGACGCCCCAGCATTTT. V and J are TRBV30 and TRBJ1-5; the D gene is possibly TRBD1 (6 bases). Per the germline V gene, CDR1 is GTSNPN and CDR2 is SVGIG (reference sequence). The CDR3 is 12 amino acids. Deletions cut 1 base from V and 9 bases from J, with 10 bases between.

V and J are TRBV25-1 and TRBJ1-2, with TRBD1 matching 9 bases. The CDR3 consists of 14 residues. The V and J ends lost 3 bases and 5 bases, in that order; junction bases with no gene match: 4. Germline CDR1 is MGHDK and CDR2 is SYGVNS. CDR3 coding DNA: TGTGCCAGCAGTGACGACAGGGGGGTATATGGCTACACCTTC. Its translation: CASSDDRGVYGYTF.

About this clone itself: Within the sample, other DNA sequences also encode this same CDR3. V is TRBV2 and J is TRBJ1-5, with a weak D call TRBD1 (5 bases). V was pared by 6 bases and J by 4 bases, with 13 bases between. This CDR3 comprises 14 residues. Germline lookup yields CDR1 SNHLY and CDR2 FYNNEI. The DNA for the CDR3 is TGTGCCAGCAGCGTGGAAAGGGGAAATCAGCCCCAGCATTTT. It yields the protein CASSVERGNQPQHF.

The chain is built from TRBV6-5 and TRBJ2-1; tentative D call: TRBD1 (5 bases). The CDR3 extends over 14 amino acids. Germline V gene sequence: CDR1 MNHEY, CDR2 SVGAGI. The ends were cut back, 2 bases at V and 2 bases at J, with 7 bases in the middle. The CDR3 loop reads CASSYLGPYNEQFF. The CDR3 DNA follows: TGTGCCAGCAGTTACCTGGGGCCCTACAATGAGCAGTTCTTC.